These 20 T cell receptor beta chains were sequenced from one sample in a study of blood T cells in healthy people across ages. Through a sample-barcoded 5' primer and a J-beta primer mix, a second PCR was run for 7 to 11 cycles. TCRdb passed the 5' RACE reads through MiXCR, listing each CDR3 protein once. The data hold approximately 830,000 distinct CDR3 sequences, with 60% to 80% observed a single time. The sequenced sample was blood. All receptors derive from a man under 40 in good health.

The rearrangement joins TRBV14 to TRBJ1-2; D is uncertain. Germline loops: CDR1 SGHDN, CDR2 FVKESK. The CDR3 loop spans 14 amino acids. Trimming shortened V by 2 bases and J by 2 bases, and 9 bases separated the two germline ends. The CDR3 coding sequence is TGTGCCAGCAGCCAATCCGGGAAAAACTATGGCTACACCTTC. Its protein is CASSQSGKNYGYTF. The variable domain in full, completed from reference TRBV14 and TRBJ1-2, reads EAGVTQFPSHSVIEKGQTVTLRCDPISGHDNLYWYRRVMGKEIKFLLHFVKESKQDESGMPNNRFLAERTGGTYSTLKVQPAELEDSGVYFCASSQSGKNYGYTFGSGTRLTVV.

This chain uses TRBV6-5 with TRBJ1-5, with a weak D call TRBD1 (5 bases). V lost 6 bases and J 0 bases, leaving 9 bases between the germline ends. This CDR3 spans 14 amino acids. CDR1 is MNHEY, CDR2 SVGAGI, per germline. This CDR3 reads CASRRGGSNQPQHF. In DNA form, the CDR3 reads TGTGCCAGCAGGCGCGGGGGTAGCAATCAGCCCCAGCATTTT.

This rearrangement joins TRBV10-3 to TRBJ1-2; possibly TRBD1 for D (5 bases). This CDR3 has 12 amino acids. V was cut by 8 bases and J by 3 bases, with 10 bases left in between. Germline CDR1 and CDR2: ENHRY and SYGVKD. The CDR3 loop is CAIFGTDYGYTF. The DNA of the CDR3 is TGTGCCATCTTCGGGACGGACTATGGCTACACCTTC.

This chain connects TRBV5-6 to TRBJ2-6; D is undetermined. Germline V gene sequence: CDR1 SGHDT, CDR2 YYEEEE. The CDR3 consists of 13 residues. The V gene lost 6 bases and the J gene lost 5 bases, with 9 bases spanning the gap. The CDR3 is CASTPSWANVLTF. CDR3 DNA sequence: TGTGCCAGCACTCCGAGTTGGGCCAACGTCCTGACTTTC. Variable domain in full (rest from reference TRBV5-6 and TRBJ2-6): DAGVTQSPTHLIKTRGQQVTLRCSPKSGHDTVSWYQQALGQGPQFIFQYYEEEERQRGNFPDRFSGHQFPNYSSELNVNALLLGDSALYLCASTPSWANVLTFGAGSRLTVL.

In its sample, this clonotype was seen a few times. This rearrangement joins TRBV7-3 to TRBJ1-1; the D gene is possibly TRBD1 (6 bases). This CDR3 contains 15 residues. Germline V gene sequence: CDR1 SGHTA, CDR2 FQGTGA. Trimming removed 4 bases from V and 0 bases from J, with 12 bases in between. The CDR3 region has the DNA TGTGCCAGCAGCTGGGGGGGGCAGATGAACACTGAAGCTTTCTTT. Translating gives CASSWGGQMNTEAFF.

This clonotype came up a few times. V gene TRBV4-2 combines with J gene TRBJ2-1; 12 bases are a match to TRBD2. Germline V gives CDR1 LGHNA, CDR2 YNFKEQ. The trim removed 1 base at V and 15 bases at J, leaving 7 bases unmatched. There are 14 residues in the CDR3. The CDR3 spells CASSQGVTSGGMFF. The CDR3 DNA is TGTGCCAGCAGCCAAGGGGTCACTAGCGGGGGGATGTTCTTC.

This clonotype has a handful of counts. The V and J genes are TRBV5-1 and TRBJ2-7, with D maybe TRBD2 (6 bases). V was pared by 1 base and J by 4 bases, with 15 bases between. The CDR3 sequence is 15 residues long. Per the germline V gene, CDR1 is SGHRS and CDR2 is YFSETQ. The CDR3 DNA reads TGCGCCAGCAGCTTGATCGCGGGGAGTCGTTACGAGCAGTACTTC. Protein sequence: CASSLIAGSRYEQYF. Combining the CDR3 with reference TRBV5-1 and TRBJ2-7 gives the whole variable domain KAGVTQTPRYLIKTRGQQVTLSCSPISGHRSVSWYQQTPGQGLQFLFEYFSETQRNKGNFPGRFSGRQFSNSRSEMNVSTLELGDSALYLCASSLIAGSRYEQYFGPGTRLTVT.

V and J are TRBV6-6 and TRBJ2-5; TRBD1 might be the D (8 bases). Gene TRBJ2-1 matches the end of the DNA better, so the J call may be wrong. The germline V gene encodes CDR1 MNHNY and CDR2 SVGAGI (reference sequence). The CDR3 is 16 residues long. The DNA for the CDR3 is TGTGCCAGCAGACTAGGACAGGGAGGGTGGCAAGAGACCCAGTTCTTC. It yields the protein CASRLGQGGWQETQFF.

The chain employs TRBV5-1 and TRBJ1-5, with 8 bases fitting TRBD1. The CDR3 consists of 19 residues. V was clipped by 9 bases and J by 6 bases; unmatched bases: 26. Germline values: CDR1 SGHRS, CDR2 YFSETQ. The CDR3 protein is CATFYWSWCCRGPVQPQHF. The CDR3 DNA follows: TGCGCCACATTTTATTGGTCCTGGTGCTGCAGGGGGCCTGTTCAGCCCCAGCATTTT. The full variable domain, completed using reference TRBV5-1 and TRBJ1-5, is KAGVTQTPRYLIKTRGQQVTLSCSPISGHRSVSWYQQTPGQGLQFLFEYFSETQRNKGNFPGRFSGRQFSNSRSEMNVSTLELGDSALYLCATFYWSWCCRGPVQPQHFGDGTRLSIL.

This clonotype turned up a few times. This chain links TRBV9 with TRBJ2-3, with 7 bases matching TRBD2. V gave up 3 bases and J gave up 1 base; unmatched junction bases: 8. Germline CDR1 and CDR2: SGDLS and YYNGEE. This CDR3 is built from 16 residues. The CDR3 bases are TGTGCCAGCAGCGACCCCCGTGCGGGGGGCACAGATACGCAGTATTTT. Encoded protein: CASSDPRAGGTDTQYF.

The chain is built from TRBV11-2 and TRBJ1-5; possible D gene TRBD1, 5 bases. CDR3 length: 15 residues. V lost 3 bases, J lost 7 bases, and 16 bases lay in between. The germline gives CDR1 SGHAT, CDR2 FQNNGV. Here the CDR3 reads CASSFSGREGQPQHF. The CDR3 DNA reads TGTGCCAGCAGCTTCTCCGGCAGGGAAGGGCAGCCCCAGCATTTT.

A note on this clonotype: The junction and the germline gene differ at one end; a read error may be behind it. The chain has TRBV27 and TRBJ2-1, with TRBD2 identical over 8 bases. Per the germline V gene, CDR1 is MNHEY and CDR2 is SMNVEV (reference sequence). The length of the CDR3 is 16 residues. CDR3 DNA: TGTACCAGCAGTTTATTTGTCGGGGGGGGAAACAATGAGCAGTTCTTC. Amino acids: CTSSLFVGGGNNEQFF.

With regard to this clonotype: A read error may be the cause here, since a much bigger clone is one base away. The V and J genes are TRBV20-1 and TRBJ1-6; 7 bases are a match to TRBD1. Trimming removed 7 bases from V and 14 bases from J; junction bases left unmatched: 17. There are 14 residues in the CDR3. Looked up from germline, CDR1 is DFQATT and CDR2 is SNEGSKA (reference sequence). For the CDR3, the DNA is TGCAGTGTTCCTGGACAGGCAGTATCAGAGGCCCTCCACTTT. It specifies CSVPGQAVSEALHF.

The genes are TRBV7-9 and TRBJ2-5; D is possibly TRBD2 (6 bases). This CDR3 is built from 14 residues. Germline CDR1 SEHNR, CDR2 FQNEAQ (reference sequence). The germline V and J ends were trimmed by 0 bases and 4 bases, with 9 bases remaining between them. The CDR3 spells CASSLAEGRETQYF. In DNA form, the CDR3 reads TGTGCCAGCAGCTTAGCGGAGGGACGAGAGACCCAGTACTTC.

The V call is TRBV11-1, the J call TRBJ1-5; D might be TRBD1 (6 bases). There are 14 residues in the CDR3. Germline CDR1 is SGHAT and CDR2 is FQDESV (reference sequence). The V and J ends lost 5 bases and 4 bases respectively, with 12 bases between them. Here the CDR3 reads CASSRDTSNQPQHF. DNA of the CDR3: TGTGCCAGCAGCCGGGACACCTCAAATCAGCCCCAGCATTTT.

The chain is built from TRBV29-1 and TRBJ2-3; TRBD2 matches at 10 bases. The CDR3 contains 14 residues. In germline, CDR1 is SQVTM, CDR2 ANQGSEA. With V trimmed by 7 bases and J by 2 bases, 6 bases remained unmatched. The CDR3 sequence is CSGGAGGFTDTQYF. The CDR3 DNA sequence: TGCAGCGGGGGAGCGGGGGGGTTCACAGATACGCAGTATTTT.

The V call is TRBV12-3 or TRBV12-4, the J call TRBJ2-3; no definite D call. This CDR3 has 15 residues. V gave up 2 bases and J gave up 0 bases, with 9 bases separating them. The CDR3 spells CASSLLYSSTDTQYF. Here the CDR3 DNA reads TGTGCCAGCAGTTTACTATACAGCAGCACAGATACGCAGTATTTT.

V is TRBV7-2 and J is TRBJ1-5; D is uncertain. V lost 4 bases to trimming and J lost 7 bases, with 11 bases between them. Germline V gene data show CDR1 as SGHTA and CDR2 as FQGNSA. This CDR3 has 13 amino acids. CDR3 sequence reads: CASSSTREQPQHF. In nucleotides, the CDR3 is TGTGCCAGCAGCTCCACAAGGGAGCAGCCCCAGCATTTT.

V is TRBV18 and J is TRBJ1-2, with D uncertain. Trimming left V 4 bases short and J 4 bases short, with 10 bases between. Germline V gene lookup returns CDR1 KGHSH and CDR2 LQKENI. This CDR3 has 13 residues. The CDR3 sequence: CASSLDTTYGYTF. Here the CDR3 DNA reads TGTGCCAGCTCACTCGACACGACCTATGGCTACACCTTC.

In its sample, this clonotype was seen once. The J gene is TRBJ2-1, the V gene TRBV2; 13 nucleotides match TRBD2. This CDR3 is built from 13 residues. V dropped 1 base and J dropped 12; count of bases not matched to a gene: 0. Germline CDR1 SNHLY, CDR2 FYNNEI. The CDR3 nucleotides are TGTGCCAGCAGTGAAGGACTAGCGGGGGGGCAGTTCTTC. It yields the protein CASSEGLAGGQFF.